The TCR beta chain described here comes from a study of T cell repertoires in cytomegalovirus infection. Study-wide background: Both CMV infection and a matching HLA type were indicated by public TCR beta signatures. Study-wide points: Summed public TCR beta family frequency identified CMV carriers bearing the relevant HLA.

This clonotype was counted many times. Its specificity is unknown. V gave up 2 bases and J gave up 6 bases; unmatched junction bases: 4. CDR3 length equals 13 residues. Germline-derived CDR1 and CDR2 are SGHTA and FQGNSA. TCRdb re-called the reads through MiXCR, storing one row per CDR3 protein. Of hundreds of thousands of distinct CDR3 sequences listed, approximately 40% are singletons. This chain joins TRBV7-2 and TRBJ2-7; 7 nucleotides line up with TRBD2. This sequence was found in a human donor in good health (CMV status not recorded). Some clones in this sample may be carry-over from other donors' samples. The sequences come from cultured PBMCs, collected from culture after CMV antigen stimulation. The CDR3 nucleotides read TGTGCCAGCAGCTTACTAGCGGAGCTCGAGCAGTACTTC. Protein product: CASSLLAELEQYF.